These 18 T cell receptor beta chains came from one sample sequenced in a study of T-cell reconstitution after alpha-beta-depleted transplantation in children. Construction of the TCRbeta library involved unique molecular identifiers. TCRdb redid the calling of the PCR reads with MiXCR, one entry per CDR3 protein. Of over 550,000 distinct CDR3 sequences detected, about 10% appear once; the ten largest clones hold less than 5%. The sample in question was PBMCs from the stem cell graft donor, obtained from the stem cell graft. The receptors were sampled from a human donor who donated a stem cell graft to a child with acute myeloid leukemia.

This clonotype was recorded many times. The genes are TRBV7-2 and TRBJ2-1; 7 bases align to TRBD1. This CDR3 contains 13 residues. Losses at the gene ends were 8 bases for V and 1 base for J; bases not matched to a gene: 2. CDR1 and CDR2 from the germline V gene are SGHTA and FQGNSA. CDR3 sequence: CASHRGSYNEQFF. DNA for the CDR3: TGTGCCAGCCACAGGGGATCCTACAATGAGCAGTTCTTC.

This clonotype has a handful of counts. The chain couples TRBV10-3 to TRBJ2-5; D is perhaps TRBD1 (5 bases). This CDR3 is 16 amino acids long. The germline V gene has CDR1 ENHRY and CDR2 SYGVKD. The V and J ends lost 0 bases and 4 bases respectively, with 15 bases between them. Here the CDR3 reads CAISESAQGMGETQYF. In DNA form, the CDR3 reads TGTGCCATCAGTGAGTCGGCTCAGGGAATGGGAGAGACCCAGTACTTC.

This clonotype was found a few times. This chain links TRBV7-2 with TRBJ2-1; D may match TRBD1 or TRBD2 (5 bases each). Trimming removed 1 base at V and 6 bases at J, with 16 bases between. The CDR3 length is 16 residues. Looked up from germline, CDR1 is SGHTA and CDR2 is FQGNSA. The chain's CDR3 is CASSLVWGTVGNEQFF. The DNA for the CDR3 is TGTGCCAGCAGCTTAGTCTGGGGGACGGTGGGCAATGAGCAGTTCTTC.

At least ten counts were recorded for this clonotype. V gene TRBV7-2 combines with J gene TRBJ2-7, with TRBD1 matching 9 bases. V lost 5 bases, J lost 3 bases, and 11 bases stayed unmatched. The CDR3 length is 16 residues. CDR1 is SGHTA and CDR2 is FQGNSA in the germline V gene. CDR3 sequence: CASSTRTGGSYYEQYF. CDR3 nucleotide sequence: TGTGCCAGCAGCACCCGAACAGGGGGCAGTTACTACGAGCAGTACTTC.

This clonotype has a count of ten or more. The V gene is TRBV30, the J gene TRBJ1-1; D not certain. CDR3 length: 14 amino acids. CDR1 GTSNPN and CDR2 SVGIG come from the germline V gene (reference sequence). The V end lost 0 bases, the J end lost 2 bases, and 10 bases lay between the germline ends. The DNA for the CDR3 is TGTGCCTGGAGTGTATCTGGACCCAACACTGAAGCTTTCTTT. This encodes CAWSVSGPNTEAFF.

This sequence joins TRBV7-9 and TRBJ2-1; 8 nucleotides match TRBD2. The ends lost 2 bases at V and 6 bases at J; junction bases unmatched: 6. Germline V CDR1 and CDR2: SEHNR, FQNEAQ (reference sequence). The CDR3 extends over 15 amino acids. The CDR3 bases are TGTGCCAGCAGCTTAAAACTAGCGGCACCCAATGAGCAGTTCTTC. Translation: CASSLKLAAPNEQFF.

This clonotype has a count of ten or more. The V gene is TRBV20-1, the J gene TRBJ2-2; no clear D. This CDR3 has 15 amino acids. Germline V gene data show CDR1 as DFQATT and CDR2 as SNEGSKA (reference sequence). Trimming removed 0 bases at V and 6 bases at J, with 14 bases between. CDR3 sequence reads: CSARDAGRRSGELFF. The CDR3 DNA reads TGCAGTGCTAGAGATGCAGGCCGCAGGTCCGGGGAGCTGTTTTTT.

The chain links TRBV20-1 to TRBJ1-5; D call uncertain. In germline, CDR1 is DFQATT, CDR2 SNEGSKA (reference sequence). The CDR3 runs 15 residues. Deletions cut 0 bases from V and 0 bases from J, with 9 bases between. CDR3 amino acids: CSARELGNSNQPQHF. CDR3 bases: TGCAGTGCTAGAGAGTTAGGGAATAGCAATCAGCCCCAGCATTTT.

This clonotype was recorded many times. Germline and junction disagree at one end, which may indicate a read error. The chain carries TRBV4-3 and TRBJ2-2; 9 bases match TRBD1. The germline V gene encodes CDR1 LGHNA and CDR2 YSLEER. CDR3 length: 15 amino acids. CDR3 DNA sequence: TGTGCCAGCAGTCAGGACAGGGGGAACACCGGGGAGCTGTTTTTT. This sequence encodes CASSQDRGNTGELFF.

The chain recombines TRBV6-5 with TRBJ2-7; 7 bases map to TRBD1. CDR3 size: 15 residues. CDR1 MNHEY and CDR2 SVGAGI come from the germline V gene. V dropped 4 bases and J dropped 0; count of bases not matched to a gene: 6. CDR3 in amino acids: CASSSTGMDSYEQYF. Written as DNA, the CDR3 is TGTGCCAGCAGTTCGACAGGGATGGACTCCTACGAGCAGTACTTC.

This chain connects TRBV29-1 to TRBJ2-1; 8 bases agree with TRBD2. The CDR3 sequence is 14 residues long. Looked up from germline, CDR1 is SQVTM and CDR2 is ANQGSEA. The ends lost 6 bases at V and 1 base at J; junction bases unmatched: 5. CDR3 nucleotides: TGCAGCGTCGGTAGCGGGATGTCCTACAATGAGCAGTTCTTC. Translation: CSVGSGMSYNEQFF.

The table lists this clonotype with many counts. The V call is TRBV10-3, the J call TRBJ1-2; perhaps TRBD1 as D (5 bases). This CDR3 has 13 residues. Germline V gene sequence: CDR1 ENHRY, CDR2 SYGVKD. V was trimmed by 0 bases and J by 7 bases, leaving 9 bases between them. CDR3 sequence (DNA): TGTGCCATCAGTGAGTCAGGGGATGGTGGCTACACCTTC. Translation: CAISESGDGGYTF.

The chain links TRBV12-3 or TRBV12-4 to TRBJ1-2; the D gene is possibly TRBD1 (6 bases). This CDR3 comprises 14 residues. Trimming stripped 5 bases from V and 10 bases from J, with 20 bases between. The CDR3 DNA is TGTGCCAGCAGTACCCGGGGACGGGACAATAACTACACCTTC. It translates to CASSTRGRDNNYTF.

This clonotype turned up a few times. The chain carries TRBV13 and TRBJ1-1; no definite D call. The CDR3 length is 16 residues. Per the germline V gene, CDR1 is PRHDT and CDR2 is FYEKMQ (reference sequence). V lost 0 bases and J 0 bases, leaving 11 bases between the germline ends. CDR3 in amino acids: CASSLGRTFMNTEAFF. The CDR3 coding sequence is TGTGCCAGCAGCTTAGGCCGGACGTTCATGAACACTGAAGCTTTCTTT. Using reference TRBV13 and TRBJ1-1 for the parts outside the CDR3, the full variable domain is AAGVIQSPRHLIKEKRETATLKCYPIPRHDTVYWYQQGPGQDPQFLISFYEKMQSDKGSIPDRFSAQQFSDYHSELNMSSLELGDSALYFCASSLGRTFMNTEAFFGQGTRLTVV.

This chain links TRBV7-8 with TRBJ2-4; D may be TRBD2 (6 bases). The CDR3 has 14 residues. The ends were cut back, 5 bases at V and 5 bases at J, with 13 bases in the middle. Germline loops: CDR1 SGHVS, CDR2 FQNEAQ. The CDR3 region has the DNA TGTGCCAGCAGCCCCGGCGTAGCGGAAAACATTCAGTACTTC. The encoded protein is CASSPGVAENIQYF.

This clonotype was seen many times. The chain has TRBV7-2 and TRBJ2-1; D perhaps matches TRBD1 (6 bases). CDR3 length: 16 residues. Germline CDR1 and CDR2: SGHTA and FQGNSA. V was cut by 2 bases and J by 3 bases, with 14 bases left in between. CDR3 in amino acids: CASSLLRQDHYNEQFF. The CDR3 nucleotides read TGTGCCAGCAGCTTACTTAGACAGGACCACTACAATGAGCAGTTCTTC.

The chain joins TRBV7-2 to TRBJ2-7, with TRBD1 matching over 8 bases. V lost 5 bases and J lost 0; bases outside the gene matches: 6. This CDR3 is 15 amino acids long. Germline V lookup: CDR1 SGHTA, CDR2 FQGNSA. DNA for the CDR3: TGTGCCAGCAGCCCCAGGGGGCGGGTCTCCTACGAGCAGTACTTC. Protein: CASSPRGRVSYEQYF.

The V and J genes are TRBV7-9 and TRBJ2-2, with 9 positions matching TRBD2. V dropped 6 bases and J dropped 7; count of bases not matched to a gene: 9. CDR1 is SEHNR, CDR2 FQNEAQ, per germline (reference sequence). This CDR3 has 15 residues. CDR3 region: CASSFSGSVGGELFF. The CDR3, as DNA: TGTGCCAGCAGTTTTAGCGGGAGTGTCGGCGGGGAGCTGTTTTTT.